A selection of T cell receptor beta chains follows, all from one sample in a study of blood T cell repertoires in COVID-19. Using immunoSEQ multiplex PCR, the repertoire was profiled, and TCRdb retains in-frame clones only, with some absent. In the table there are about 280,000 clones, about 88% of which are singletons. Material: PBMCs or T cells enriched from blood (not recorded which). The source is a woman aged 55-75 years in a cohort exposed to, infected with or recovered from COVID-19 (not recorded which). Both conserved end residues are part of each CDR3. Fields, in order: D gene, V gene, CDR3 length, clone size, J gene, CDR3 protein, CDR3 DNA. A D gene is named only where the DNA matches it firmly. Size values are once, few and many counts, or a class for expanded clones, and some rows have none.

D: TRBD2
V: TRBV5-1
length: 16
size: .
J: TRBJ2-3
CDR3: CASSFRLAGETDTQYF
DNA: TGCGCCAGCAGCTTCCGACTAGCGGGAGAGACAGATACGCAGTATTTT

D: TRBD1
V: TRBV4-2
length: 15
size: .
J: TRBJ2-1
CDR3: CASSQVGQGYNEQFF
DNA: TGTGCCAGCAGCCAAGTAGGACAGGGGTACAATGAGCAGTTCTTC

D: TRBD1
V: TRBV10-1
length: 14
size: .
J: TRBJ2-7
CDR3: CASSPGTGPIEQYF
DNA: TGCGCCAGCAGCCCCGGGACAGGTCCGATCGAGCAGTACTTC

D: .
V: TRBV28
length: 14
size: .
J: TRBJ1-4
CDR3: CASSLHGQNEKLFF
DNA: TGTGCCAGCAGTCTCCACGGACAGAATGAAAAACTGTTTTTT

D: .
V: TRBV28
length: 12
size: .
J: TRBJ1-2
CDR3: CASRERGYGYTF
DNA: TGTGCCAGCAGGGAAAGAGGGTATGGCTACACCTTC

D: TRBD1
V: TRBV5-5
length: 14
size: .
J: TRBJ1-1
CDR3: CASSWTGANTEAFF
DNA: TGTGCCAGCAGCTGGACAGGGGCGAACACTGAAGCTTTCTTT

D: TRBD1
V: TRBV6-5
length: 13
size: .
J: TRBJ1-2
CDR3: CASNVRGRGGYTF
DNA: TGTGCCAGCAATGTAAGGGGGCGTGGGGGCTACACCTTC

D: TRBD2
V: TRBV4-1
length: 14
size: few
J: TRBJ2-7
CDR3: CASSQASGAYEQYF
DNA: TGCGCCAGCAGCCAAGCTAGCGGAGCTTACGAGCAGTACTTC

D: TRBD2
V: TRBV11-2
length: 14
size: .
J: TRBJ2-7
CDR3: CASSPTRSGREQYF
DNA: TGTGCCAGCAGCCCCACGAGGAGCGGGAGGGAGCAGTACTTC

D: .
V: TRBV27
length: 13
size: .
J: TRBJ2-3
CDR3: CASSLSSPDTQYF
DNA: TGTGCCAGCAGTTTGAGTTCCCCAGATACGCAGTATTTT

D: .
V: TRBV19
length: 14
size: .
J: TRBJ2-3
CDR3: CASSVSGGTDTQYF
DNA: TGTGCCAGTAGCGTTAGCGGAGGTACAGATACGCAGTATTTT

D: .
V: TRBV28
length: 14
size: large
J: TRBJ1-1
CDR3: CASSYRGADTEAFF
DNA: TGTGCCAGCAGTTATCGGGGAGCCGACACTGAAGCTTTCTTT

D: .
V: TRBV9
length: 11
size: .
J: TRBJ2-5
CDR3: CASSGEETQYF
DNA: TGTGCCAGCAGCGGAGAAGAGACCCAGTACTTC

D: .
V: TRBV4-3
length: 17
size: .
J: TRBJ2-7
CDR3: CASSQDLGYRVTYEQYF
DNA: TGCGCCAGCAGCCAAGATTTGGGTTACAGGGTTACCTACGAGCAGTACTTC

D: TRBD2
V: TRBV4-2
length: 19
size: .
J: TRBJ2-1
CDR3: CASSQDRTSGRASSNEQFF
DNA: TGTGCCAGCAGCCAAGATAGGACTAGCGGGAGGGCCAGTAGCAATGAGCAGTTCTTC

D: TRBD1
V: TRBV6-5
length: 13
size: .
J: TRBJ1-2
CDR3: CASSYKYQGVRTF
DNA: TGTGCCAGCAGTTACAAATACCAGGGGGTACGCACCTTC

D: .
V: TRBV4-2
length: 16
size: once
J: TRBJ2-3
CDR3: CASSQDPGALGDTQYF
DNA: TGTGCCAGCAGCCAAGACCCAGGGGCGCTGGGTGATACGCAGTATTTT

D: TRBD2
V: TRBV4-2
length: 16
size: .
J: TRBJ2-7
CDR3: CASSQGIGLAGSEQYF
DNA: TGTGCCAGCAGCCAAGGGATCGGACTAGCGGGAAGTGAGCAGTACTTC

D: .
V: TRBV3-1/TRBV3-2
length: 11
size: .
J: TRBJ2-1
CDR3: CASSQAVVRFF
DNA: TGTGCCAGCAGCCAAGCGGTGGTGCGGTTCTTC

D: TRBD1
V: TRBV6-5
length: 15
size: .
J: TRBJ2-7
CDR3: CASSYRGQGPYEQYF
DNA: TGTGCCAGCAGTTACAGGGGACAGGGGCCCTACGAGCAGTACTTC

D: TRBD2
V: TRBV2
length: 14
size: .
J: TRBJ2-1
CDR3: CASRKGLDYNEQFF
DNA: TGTGCCAGCCGGAAGGGACTAGATTACAATGAGCAGTTCTTC

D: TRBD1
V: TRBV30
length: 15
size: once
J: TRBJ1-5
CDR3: CAWSPPGGSYQPQHF
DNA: TGTGCCTGGAGCCCGCCAGGGGGTAGCTATCAGCCCCAGCATTTT

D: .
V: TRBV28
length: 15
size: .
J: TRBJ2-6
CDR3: CASSLELSGANVLTF
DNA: TGTGCCAGCAGTTTGGAGCTTTCTGGGGCCAACGTCCTGACTTTC

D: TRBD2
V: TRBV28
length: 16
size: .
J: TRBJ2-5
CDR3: CASSSGLAGNQETQYF
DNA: TGTGCCAGCAGTTCAGGCCTAGCGGGTAACCAAGAGACCCAGTACTTC

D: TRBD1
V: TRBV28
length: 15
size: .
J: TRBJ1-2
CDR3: CASSQGQGRVGGYTF
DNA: TGTGCCAGCAGTCAGGGACAGGGGAGGGTTGGTGGCTACACCTTC

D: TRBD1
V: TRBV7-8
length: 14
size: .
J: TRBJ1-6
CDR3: CASSSGQGHSPLHF
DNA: TGTGCCAGCAGCTCGGGACAGGGACATTCACCCCTCCACTTT

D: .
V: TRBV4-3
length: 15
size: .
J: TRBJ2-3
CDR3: CASSQEGTGGDTQYF
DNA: TGCGCCAGCAGCCAAGAGGGGACTGGAGGGGATACGCAGTATTTT

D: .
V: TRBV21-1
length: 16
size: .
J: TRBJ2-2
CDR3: CASSYPGQGYPGELFF
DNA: TGTGCCAGCAGCTACCCGGGACAGGGTTACCCCGGGGAGCTGTTTTTT

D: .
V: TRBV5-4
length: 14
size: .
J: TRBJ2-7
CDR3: CASSLWGGSHEQYF
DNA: TGTGCCAGCAGCTTGTGGGGGGGCTCTCACGAGCAGTACTTC

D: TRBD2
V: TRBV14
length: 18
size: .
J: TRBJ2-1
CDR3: CASSLGLAGVVSYNEQFF
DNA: TGTGCCAGCAGCCTGGGACTAGCGGGAGTCGTCTCCTACAATGAGCAGTTCTTC